This is a list of T cell receptor beta chains from one sample in a study of T cell responses to AZD1222 COVID-19 vaccine. Profiling relied on immunoSEQ multiplex PCR, and the TCRdb table lists in-frame clones only, not all of them. The sample holds hundreds of thousands of clones, roughly 91% seen once. The input for sequencing was peripheral blood, taken on day 0 of MenACWY control vaccination. These receptors all stem from an adult in good health. CDR3s include the opening cysteine and the closing phenylalanine or tryptophan. D genes are given only for firm matches. Some rows mark clone size as missing; the rest say once, few, many or name a class of expanded clone.

v_call	j_call	clone_size	d_call	cdr3_aa	cdr3_nt
TRBV6-5	TRBJ1-2	NA	NA	CASSYSAGSRDYGYTF	TGTGCCAGCAGTTACTCGGCAGGGAGCCGGGACTATGGCTACACCTTC
TRBV19	TRBJ1-1	NA	TRBD1	CASGLQRDRGRIGTEAFF	TGTGCCAGTGGATTACAAAGGGACAGGGGGCGCATCGGCACTGAAGCTTTCTTT
TRBV6-5	TRBJ1-6	NA	NA	CASSYSWAGNNSPLHF	TGTGCCAGCAGTTACTCTTGGGCAGGGAATAATTCACCCCTCCACTTT
TRBV3-1/TRBV3-2	TRBJ2-3	NA	NA	CASSQDGFTDTQYF	TGTGCCAGCAGCCAAGACGGTTTTACAGATACGCAGTATTTT
TRBV5-8	TRBJ1-5	NA	NA	CASSFRGRQPQHF	TGTGCCAGCAGCTTTAGGGGACGGCAGCCCCAGCATTTT
TRBV19	TRBJ2-1	NA	NA	CASSIYQAIYNEQFF	TGTGCCAGTAGTATTTACCAGGCCATTTACAATGAGCAGTTCTTC
TRBV12-3/TRBV12-4	TRBJ1-2	NA	NA	CASSLGVSYGYTF	TGTGCCAGCAGTTTAGGGGTCAGCTATGGCTACACCTTC
TRBV7-9	TRBJ2-1	NA	TRBD1	CASSSNLGQGKNNEQFF	TGTGCCAGCAGCTCTAACCTTGGACAGGGGAAGAACAATGAGCAGTTCTTC
TRBV2	TRBJ1-2	once	NA	CASSNRVGYGYTF	TGTGCCAGCAGTAACAGGGTAGGATATGGCTACACCTTC
TRBV30	TRBJ2-5	NA	NA	CAWSLRGLGTQYF	TGTGCCTGGAGTCTACGGGGACTGGGGACCCAGTACTTC
TRBV6-5	TRBJ2-7	NA	NA	CASSGAGTSVREQYF	TGTGCCAGCAGCGGGGCCGGGACGAGTGTACGTGAGCAGTACTTC
TRBV7-2	TRBJ1-2	once	NA	CASSLVNRDTIYTF	TGTGCCAGCAGCTTGGTTAACCGGGACACCATTTACACCTTC
TRBV12-5	TRBJ1-3	NA	TRBD1	CASGSRRANRGYGNTIYF	TGTGCTAGTGGTTCCCGTAGGGCCAACAGGGGATATGGAAACACCATATATTTT
TRBV6-5	TRBJ2-2	NA	TRBD1	CASSTTGANTGELFF	TGTGCCAGCAGCACGACAGGGGCGAACACCGGGGAGCTGTTTTTT
TRBV7-7	TRBJ2-3	NA	NA	CASSLREAPDTQYF	TGTGCTAGCAGCTTACGAGAGGCCCCAGATACGCAGTATTTT
TRBV7-2	TRBJ2-1	once	NA	CASSLASYNEQFF	TGTGCCAGCAGCTTAGCCAGCTACAATGAGCAGTTCTTC
TRBV5-6	TRBJ2-4	NA	TRBD1	CASSFRQGKNIQYF	TGTGCCAGCAGCTTCCGACAGGGCAAAAACATTCAGTACTTC
TRBV7-2	TRBJ1-5	few	NA	CASSLDRVSNQPQHF	TGTGCCAGCAGCTTAGACAGGGTCAGCAATCAGCCCCAGCATTTT
TRBV9	TRBJ2-2	NA	NA	CASSKRLNTGELFF	TGTGCCAGCAGCAAAAGGTTGAACACCGGGGAGCTGTTTTTT
TRBV6-2/TRBV6-3	TRBJ1-1	NA	NA	CASSPTTGPEAFF	TGTGCCAGCAGCCCGACTACAGGGCCTGAAGCTTTCTTT
TRBV30	TRBJ2-7	NA	NA	CAWSQAYEQYF	TGTGCCTGGAGTCAGGCTTACGAGCAGTACTTC
TRBV4-3	TRBJ2-7	NA	NA	CASSQELKRGYEQYF	TGCGCCAGCAGCCAAGAGCTTAAACGTGGGTACGAGCAGTACTTC
TRBV7-2	TRBJ1-2	NA	NA	CASISGLNYGYTF	TGTGCCAGCATCTCCGGACTTAACTATGGCTACACCTTC
TRBV7-6	TRBJ1-1	NA	TRBD1	CASSLAGQGNTEAFF	TGTGCCAGCAGCTTAGCGGGACAGGGGAACACTGAAGCTTTCTTT
TRBV19	TRBJ1-4	once	NA	CASSIRRWEEEKLFF	TGTGCCAGTAGTATTCGGCGGTGGGAAGAGGAAAAACTGTTTTTT
TRBV4-2	TRBJ1-6	NA	NA	CASSQGLHNSPLHF	TGTGCCAGCAGCCAAGGGCTGCATAATTCACCCCTCCACTTT
TRBV3-1/TRBV3-2	TRBJ1-2	NA	TRBD1	CASSQAGTGQHGYTF	TGTGCCAGCAGCCAGGCCGGGACAGGGCAGCATGGCTACACCTTC
TRBV4-3	TRBJ1-1	NA	NA	CASSREGGGNTEAFF	TGCGCCAGCAGCCGAGAGGGAGGGGGGAACACTGAAGCTTTCTTT
TRBV2	TRBJ1-5	NA	NA	CASSEGGYSNQPQHF	TGTGCCAGCAGTGAAGGAGGTTATAGCAATCAGCCCCAGCATTTT
TRBV7-6	TRBJ1-5	NA	TRBD1	CASSVQGNQPQHF	TGTGCCAGCAGCGTACAGGGGAATCAGCCCCAGCATTTT
TRBV27	TRBJ2-1	NA	TRBD1	CASTRGQGVIHEQFF	TGTGCCAGCACGCGGGGACAGGGGGTAATCCATGAGCAGTTCTTC
TRBV12-3/TRBV12-4	TRBJ1-2	NA	NA	CASSDRRGYTF	TGTGCCAGCAGTGACAGGCGCGGCTACACCTTC
TRBV7-8	TRBJ1-6	once	NA	CASSLDDNSPLHF	TGTGCCAGCAGCTTAGATGATAATTCACCCCTCCACTTT
TRBV10-1	TRBJ2-7	NA	TRBD1	CASIRQGMYEQYF	TGCGCCAGCATCCGACAGGGGATGTACGAGCAGTACTTC
TRBV5-6	TRBJ2-7	NA	TRBD2	CASSYEHLAGGRYEQYF	TGTGCCAGCAGCTACGAACATCTAGCGGGGGGGCGCTACGAGCAGTACTTC
TRBV28	TRBJ1-4	NA	NA	CATDRGEKLFF	TGTGCCACTGACCGTGGAGAAAAACTGTTTTTT
TRBV10-2	TRBJ1-4	NA	NA	CASSRGNEKLFF	TGCGCCAGCAGTCGGGGGAACGAAAAACTGTTTTTT
TRBV29-1	TRBJ2-5	NA	NA	CSVVAVQETQYF	TGCAGCGTGGTGGCCGTTCAAGAGACCCAGTACTTC
TRBV4-2	TRBJ1-2	NA	NA	CASSPGDGSQAGYTF	TGTGCCAGCAGCCCAGGGGACGGATCCCAAGCGGGCTACACCTTC
TRBV4-2	TRBJ1-2	NA	NA	CASSQGDLRQGYTF	TGTGCCAGCAGCCAAGGGGACCTCCGTCAAGGCTACACCTTC
TRBV5-8	TRBJ2-2	NA	NA	CASSLGGPLTGELFF	TGTGCCAGCAGCTTGGGGGGGCCTCTCACCGGGGAGCTGTTTTTT
TRBV7-6	TRBJ1-5	NA	NA	CASSLASGSYNQPQHF	TGTGCCAGCAGCTTAGCCTCGGGATCCTACAATCAGCCCCAGCATTTT
TRBV6-5	TRBJ1-1	NA	NA	CASRRERGNTEAFF	TGTGCCAGCCGAAGGGAACGGGGAAACACTGAAGCTTTCTTT
TRBV27	TRBJ1-6	NA	NA	CASSPLFGNSPLHF	TGTGCCAGCAGTCCCCTGTTTGGGAATTCACCCCTCCACTTT
TRBV5-1	TRBJ2-7	few	NA	CASSWDSSPSYEQYF	TGCGCCAGCAGCTGGGACTCCTCGCCCTCCTACGAGCAGTACTTC
TRBV5-4	TRBJ1-2	once	NA	CASSPDGYGGYTF	TGTGCCAGCAGTCCGGACGGGTACGGTGGCTACACCTTC
TRBV19	TRBJ1-5	NA	NA	CASSMSKQGNQPQHF	TGTGCCAGTAGTATGTCTAAACAGGGCAATCAGCCCCAGCATTTT
TRBV7-3	TRBJ1-1	NA	TRBD1	CASSYRGVNEAFF	TGTGCCAGCAGCTACAGGGGAGTTAACGAAGCTTTCTTT
TRBV15	TRBJ1-1	NA	NA	CATSRGGRVSTLKAFF	TGTGCCACCAGCAGGGGAGGGCGGGTATCAACACTGAAAGCTTTCTTT
TRBV28	TRBJ2-7	NA	TRBD2	CASSSAGLAGSF	TGTGCCAGCAGCTCGGCCGGACTAGCGGGGAGCTTC